This T cell receptor (beta chain) is from a study of T cell clonality in common variable immunodeficiency. Findings of the study overall: Compared with healthy controls, CVID subjects showed increased TCRbeta clonality, mostly in about a third.

TCRdb keeps only in-frame clones here, not all; method: immunoSEQ multiplex PCR. The repertoire consists of 35,000 to 50,000 clones, none detected only once. This clone was found a few times. Its antigen is unidentified. This may be a read error, as it is one base from a much larger clone. The read falls 3 residues short of the CDR3 end, and the missing part is taken from the germline J gene. The CDR3 is made up of 13 amino acids. Germline V gene data show CDR1 as GTSNPN and CDR2 as SVGIG (reference sequence). The chain carries TRBV30 and TRBJ1-4; 8 positions match TRBD1. The specimen sequenced was peripheral blood mononuclear cells. This receptor was taken from a person between 18 and 69 years old in good health. The CDR3 sequence is CAWTGQGNSPLFF. The sequenced part of the CDR3 DNA is TGTGCCTGGACCGGACAGGGAAATTCACCA.